The clone carrying this T cell receptor (beta chain) has a handful of counts. Its target is unknown. The conserved final phenylalanine or tryptophan is absent from the CDR3, which likely points to a read error. TCRbeta libraries were built with three rounds of nested PCR, modified from ARM-PCR. TCRdb re-analysed the multiplex PCR reads in MiXCR, keeping a single row per CDR3 protein. The table lists about 80,000 distinct CDR3 sequences, over 55% of them singletons. These data are taken from a study of tumor and adjacent non-tumor tissue in lung cancer. On the study more broadly: Stage I to III disease affected approximately 11 men and 5 women aged about 30 to 85.

Findings and limits, study-wide: In normal lung, the top 100 clones were significantly more dominant than in tumor.

This sample's RNA came from whole unsorted tissue. The CDR3 spans 12 residues. The V gene's germline CDR1 is SNHLY and CDR2 FYNNEI. Trimming left V 5 bases short and J 8 bases short, with 10 bases between. The sample consisted of lung tumor tissue. V is TRBV2 and J is TRBJ2-1; D unresolved. This receptor was taken from a woman aged 40 to 55 with non-small cell lung cancer. This CDR3 reads CASSPSNYEQFL. The CDR3, as DNA: TGTGCCAGCAGTCCCAGCAACTATGAGCAGTTCTTG.